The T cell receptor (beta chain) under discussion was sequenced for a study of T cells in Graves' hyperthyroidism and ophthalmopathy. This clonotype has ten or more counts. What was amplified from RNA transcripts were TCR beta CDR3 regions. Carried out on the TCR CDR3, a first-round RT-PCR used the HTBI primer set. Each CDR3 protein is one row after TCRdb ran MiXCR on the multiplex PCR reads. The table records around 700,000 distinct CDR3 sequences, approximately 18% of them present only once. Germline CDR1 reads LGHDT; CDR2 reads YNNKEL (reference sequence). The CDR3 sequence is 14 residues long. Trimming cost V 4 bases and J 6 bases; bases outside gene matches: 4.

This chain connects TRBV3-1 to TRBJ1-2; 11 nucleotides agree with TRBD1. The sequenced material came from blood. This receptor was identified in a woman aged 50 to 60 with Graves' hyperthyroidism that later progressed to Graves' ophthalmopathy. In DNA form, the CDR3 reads TGTGCCAGCAGCCGGACAGGGGGCTACCATGGCTACACCTTC. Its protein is CASSRTGGYHGYTF.